This T cell receptor (beta chain) was obtained from a study of T cell changes during pregnancy in multiple sclerosis. The CDR3 has 13 residues. J gave up 5 bases and V 6 bases, and 3 bases lay outside the gene matches. From germline, CDR1 is SGHTA and CDR2 FQGNSA. TCRdb keeps only in-frame clones here, not all; method: immunoSEQ multiplex PCR. Found here are around 12,000 clones, 88% of them singletons; the top ten hold approximately 7.7%. This receptor was identified in a female donor in good health, enrolled as a control in a pregnancy study. This chain links TRBV7-2 with TRBJ2-1, with TRBD2 matching over 8 bases. The source material was CD8+ T cells from peripheral blood mononuclear cells, sampled in the second trimester of pregnancy. This CDR3 reads CASRGLGDNEQFF. The CDR3 nucleotides read TGTGCCAGCAGGGGACTAGGGGACAATGAGCAGTTCTTC.